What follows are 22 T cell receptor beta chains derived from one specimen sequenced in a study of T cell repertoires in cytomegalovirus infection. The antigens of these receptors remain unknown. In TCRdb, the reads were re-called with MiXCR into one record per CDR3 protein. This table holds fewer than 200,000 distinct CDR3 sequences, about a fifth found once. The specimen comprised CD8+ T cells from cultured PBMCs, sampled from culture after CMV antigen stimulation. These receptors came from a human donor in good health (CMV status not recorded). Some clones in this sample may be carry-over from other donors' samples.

The CDR3 DNA follows: TGTGCCAGCAGTTTATTATCGGGTAGGCTGGAGTTGAACACTGAAGCTTTCTTT. It is translated as CASSLLSGRLELNTEAFF. The rearrangement joins TRBV12-3 or TRBV12-4 to TRBJ1-1, with no clear D. CDR3 size: 18 residues. V dropped 2 bases and J dropped 0 bases, with 19 bases sitting between them.

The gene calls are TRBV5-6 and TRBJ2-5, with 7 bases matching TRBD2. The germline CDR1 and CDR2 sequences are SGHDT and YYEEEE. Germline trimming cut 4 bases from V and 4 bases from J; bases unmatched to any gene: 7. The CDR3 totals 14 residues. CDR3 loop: CASSRTSRVETQYF. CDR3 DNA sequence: TGTGCCAGCAGCCGGACTAGTCGGGTAGAGACCCAGTACTTC.

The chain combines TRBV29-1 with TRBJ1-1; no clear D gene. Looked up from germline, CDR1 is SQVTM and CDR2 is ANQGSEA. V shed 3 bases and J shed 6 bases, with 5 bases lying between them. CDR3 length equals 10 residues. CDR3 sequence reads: CSVDSSEAFF. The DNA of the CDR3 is TGCAGCGTTGATTCCTCTGAAGCTTTCTTT.

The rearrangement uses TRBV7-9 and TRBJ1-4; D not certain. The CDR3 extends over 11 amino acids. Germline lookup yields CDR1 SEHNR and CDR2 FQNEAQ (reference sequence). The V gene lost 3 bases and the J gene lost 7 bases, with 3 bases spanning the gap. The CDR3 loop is CASSLSEKLFF. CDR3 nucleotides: TGTGCCAGCAGCTTGAGTGAAAAACTGTTTTTT.

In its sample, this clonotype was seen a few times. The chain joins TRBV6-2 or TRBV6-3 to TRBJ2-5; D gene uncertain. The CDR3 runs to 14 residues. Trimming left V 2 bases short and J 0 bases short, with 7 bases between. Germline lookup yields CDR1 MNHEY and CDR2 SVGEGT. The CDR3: CASSYNVYQETQYF. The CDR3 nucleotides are TGTGCCAGCAGTTACAACGTTTACCAAGAGACCCAGTACTTC.

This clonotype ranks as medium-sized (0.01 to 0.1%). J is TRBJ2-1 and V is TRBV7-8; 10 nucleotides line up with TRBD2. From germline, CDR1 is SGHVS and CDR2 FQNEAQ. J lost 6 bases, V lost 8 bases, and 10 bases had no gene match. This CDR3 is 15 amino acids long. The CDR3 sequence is CASSSGGASSNEQFF. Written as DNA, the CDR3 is TGTGCCAGCTCAAGCGGGGGGGCCTCGAGCAATGAGCAGTTCTTC.

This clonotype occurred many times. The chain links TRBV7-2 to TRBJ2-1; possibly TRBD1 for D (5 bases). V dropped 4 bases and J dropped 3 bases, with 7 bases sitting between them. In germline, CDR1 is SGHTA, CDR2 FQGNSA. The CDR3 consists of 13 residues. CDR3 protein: CASSSDSYNEQFF. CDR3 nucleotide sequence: TGTGCCAGCAGCTCCGACAGCTACAATGAGCAGTTCTTC. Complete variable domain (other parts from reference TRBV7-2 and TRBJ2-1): GAGVSQSPSNKVTEKGKDVELRCDPISGHTALYWYRQSLGQGLEFLIYFQGNSAPDKSGLPSDRFSAERTGGSVSTLTIQRTQQEDSAVYLCASSSDSYNEQFFGPGTRLTVL.

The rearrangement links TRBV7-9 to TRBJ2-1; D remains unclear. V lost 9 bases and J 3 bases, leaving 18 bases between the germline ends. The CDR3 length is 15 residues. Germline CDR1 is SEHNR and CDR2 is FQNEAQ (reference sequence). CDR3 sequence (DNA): TGTGCCAGTGGAGATCGGGTATCGGGCTACAATGAGCAGTTCTTC. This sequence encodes CASGDRVSGYNEQFF.

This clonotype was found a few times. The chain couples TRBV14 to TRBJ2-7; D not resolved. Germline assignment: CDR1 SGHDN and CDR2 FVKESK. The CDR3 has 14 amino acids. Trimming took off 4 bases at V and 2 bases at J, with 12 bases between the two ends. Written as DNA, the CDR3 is TGTGCCAGCAGCCCGCCCAGCCTACCCTACGAGCAGTACTTC. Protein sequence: CASSPPSLPYEQYF.

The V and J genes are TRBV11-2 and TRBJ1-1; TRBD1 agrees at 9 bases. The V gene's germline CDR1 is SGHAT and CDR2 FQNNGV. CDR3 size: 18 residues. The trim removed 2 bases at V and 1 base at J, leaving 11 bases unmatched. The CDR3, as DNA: TGTGCCAGCAGCTTACCCAAGGACAGGGGAACCAAGAACACTGAAGCTTTCTTT. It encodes CASSLPKDRGTKNTEAFF.

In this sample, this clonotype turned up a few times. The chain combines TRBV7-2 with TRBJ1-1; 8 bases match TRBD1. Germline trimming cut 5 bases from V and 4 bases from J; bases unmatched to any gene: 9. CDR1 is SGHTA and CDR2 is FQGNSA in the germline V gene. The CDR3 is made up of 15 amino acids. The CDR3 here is CASSTFRGQSTEAFF. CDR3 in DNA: TGTGCCAGCAGCACGTTCAGGGGGCAGAGCACTGAAGCTTTCTTT.

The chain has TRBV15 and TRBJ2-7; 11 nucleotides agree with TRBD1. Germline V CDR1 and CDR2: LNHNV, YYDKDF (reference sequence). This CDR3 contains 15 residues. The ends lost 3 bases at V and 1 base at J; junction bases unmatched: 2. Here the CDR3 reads CATSRGQGESYEQYF. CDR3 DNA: TGTGCCACCAGCAGGGGACAGGGGGAATCCTACGAGCAGTACTTC.

In DNA form, the CDR3 reads TGTGCCAGCAGTTTACAGGGTAGGAACGAGCAGTACTTC. Translating gives CASSLQGRNEQYF. The chain couples TRBV6-5 to TRBJ2-7, with a possible D match to TRBD1 (6 bases). V dropped 4 bases and J dropped 5 bases, with 12 bases sitting between them. CDR3 length: 13 residues. Germline V lookup: CDR1 MNHEY, CDR2 SVGAGI.

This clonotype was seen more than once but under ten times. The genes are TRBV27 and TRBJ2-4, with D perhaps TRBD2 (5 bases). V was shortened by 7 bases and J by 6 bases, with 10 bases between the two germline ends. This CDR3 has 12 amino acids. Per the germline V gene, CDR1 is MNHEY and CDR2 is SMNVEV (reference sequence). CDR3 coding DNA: TGTGCCAGCATCGGGGTTGGAAACATTCAGTACTTC. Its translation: CASIGVGNIQYF.

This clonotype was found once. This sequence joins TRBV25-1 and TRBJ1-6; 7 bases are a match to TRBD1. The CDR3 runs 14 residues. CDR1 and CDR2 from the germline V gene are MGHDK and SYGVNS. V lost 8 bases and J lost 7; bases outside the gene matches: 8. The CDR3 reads CASSRTGGNSPLHF. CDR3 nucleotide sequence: TGTGCCAGCTCGCGGACAGGCGGGAATTCACCCCTCCACTTT.

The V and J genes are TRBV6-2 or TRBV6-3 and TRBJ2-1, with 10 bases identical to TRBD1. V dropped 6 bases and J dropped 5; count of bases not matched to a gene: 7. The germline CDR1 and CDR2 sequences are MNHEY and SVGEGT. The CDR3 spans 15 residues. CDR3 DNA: TGTGCCAGCAGGTTTTCGGGACAGGGGCACAATGAGCAGTTCTTC. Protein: CASRFSGQGHNEQFF.

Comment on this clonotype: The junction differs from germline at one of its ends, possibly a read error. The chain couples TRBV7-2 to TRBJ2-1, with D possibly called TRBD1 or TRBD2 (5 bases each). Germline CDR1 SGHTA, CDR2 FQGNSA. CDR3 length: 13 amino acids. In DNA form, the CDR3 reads TGTGCCAGCAGCTCAACCCCGGGACCAACTTCCGTCTTC. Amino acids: CASSSTPGPTSVF.

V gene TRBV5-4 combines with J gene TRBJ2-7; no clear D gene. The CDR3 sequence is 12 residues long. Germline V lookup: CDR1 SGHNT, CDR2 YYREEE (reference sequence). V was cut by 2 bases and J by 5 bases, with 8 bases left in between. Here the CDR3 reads CASSFGRNEQYF. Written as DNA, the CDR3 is TGTGCCAGCAGCTTCGGGCGTAACGAGCAGTACTTC.

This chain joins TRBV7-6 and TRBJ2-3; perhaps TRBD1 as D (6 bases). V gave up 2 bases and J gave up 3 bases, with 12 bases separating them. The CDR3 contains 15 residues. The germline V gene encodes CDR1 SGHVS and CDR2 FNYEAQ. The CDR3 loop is CASSLRGYRTDTQYF. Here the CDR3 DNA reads TGTGCCAGCAGCTTAAGGGGGTATAGGACAGATACGCAGTATTTT.

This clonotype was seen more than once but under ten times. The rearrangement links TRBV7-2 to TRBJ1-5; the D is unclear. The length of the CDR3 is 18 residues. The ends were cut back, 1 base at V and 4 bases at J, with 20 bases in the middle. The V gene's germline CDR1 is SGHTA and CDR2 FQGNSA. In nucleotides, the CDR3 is TGTGCCAGCAGCTTAGACGGACCGAGGCTAGGATGGAATCAGCCCCAGCATTTT. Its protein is CASSLDGPRLGWNQPQHF.

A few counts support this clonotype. The CDR3 DNA sequence: TGTGCCAGCCACCCCTCCGGCGGCTACGAGCAGTACTTC. Protein product: CASHPSGGYEQYF. The chain carries TRBV18 and TRBJ2-7; D gene ambiguous. The V gene lost 8 bases and the J gene lost 3 bases, with 14 bases spanning the gap. Germline-derived CDR1 and CDR2 are KGHSH and LQKENI. The CDR3 spans 13 residues. The full variable domain, its missing parts supplied by reference TRBV18 and TRBJ2-7, is NAGVMQNPRHLVRRRGQEARLRCSPMKGHSHVYWYRQLPEEGLKFMVYLQKENIIDESGMPKERFSAEFPKEGPSILRIQQVVRGDSAAYFCASHPSGGYEQYFGPGTRLTVT.

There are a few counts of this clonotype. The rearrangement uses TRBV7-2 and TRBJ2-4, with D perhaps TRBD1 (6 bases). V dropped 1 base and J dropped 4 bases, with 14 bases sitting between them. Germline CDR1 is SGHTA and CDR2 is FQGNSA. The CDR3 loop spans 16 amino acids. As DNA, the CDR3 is TGTGCCAGCAGCTTAGACCGACAGGCGATGAAAAACATTCAGTACTTC. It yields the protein CASSLDRQAMKNIQYF.